Each of the 17 T cell receptor beta chains below was sequenced from the same sample in a study of T cell repertoires in cytomegalovirus infection. TCRdb reanalysed the reads using MiXCR and keeps one entry per CDR3 protein. The data contain approximately 320,000 distinct CDR3 sequences, 9.5% of them singletons. Sample: PBMCs. The origin of the receptors is a human donor in good health (CMV status not recorded). Some clones in this sample may be carry-over from other donors' samples.

There are a few counts of this clonotype. The chain is built from TRBV4-2 and TRBJ1-6; D perhaps matches TRBD1 (5 bases). CDR3 length equals 15 residues. The V end lost 4 bases, the J end lost 10 bases, and 17 bases lay between the germline ends. From germline, CDR1 is LGHNA and CDR2 YNFKEQ. CDR3 in DNA: TGTGCCAGCAGCCCATCTACGGGGGTAGGGTCACCCCTCCACTTT. Its protein product is CASSPSTGVGSPLHF.

This clonotype has more than one count but fewer than ten. The V call is TRBV7-2, the J call TRBJ2-1; D is unresolved. This CDR3 has 10 amino acids. Per the germline V gene, CDR1 is SGHTA and CDR2 is FQGNSA. Trimming shortened V by 6 bases and J by 6 bases, and 3 bases separated the two germline ends. This CDR3 is CASSINEQFF. The CDR3, as DNA: TGTGCCAGCAGTATCAATGAGCAGTTCTTC.

The chain combines TRBV6-2 or TRBV6-3 with TRBJ2-2, with D possibly matching TRBD2 (5 bases). Deletions cut 0 bases from V and 3 bases from J, with 17 bases between. The CDR3 is 18 amino acids. The germline V gene has CDR1 MNHEY and CDR2 SVGEGT. This CDR3 reads CASSYSIQDWSHTGELFF. As DNA, the CDR3 is TGTGCCAGCAGTTACTCTATTCAGGACTGGAGTCACACCGGGGAGCTGTTTTTT.

This clonotype was observed at least ten times. The J gene is TRBJ1-2, the V gene TRBV6-2 or TRBV6-3; no clear D. The CDR3 contains 13 residues. V shed 2 bases and J shed 7 bases, with 11 bases lying between them. CDR1 and CDR2 (germline): MNHEY, SVGEGT. This CDR3 is CASSYAGGIGYTF. CDR3 DNA: TGTGCCAGCAGTTACGCGGGAGGAATTGGCTACACCTTC.

This clonotype has a handful of counts. V gene TRBV7-6 combines with J gene TRBJ2-7, with TRBD1 identical over 10 bases. The CDR3 sequence is 13 residues long. Germline lookup yields CDR1 SGHVS and CDR2 FNYEAQ. V trimming: 4 bases; J trimming: 5 bases; junction bases outside the gene matches: 2. The CDR3, as DNA: TGTGCCAGCAGCTCGGGACAGGGGAACGAGCAGTACTTC. As protein: CASSSGQGNEQYF. Full variable domain (remainder filled in from reference TRBV7-6 and TRBJ2-7): GAGVSQSPRYKVTKRGQDVALRCDPISGHVSLYWYRQALGQGPEFLTYFNYEAQQDKSGLPNDRFSAERPEGSISTLTIQRTEQRDSAMYRCASSSGQGNEQYFGPGTRLTVT.

The chain joins TRBV19 to TRBJ1-1, with a weak D call TRBD1 (5 bases). Germline-derived CDR1 and CDR2 are LNHDA and SQIVND (reference sequence). The CDR3 totals 12 residues. V dropped 4 bases and J dropped 3 bases, with 6 bases sitting between them. CDR3 sequence: CASSRGDTEAFF. The CDR3 coding sequence is TGTGCCAGTAGTAGGGGGGACACTGAAGCTTTCTTT.

The chain couples TRBV12-3 or TRBV12-4 to TRBJ1-2; 12 positions agree with TRBD1. The CDR3 runs 17 residues. The J segment lost 3 bases and the V segment lost 6 bases, leaving 11 bases of the junction unmatched. CDR3 DNA sequence: TGTGCCAGCAGCCCCGGGACAGGGGGCAGATTCTACTATGGCTACACCTTC. As protein: CASSPGTGGRFYYGYTF.

This chain links TRBV7-3 with TRBJ2-3; D possibly corresponds to TRBD2 (6 bases). Trimming cost V 1 base and J 2 bases, with 10 bases left between them. The CDR3 covers 15 residues. The germline V gene has CDR1 SGHTA and CDR2 FQGTGA. CDR3 nucleotides: TGTGCCAGCAGCTTAATGGCGGGGCCCACAGATACGCAGTATTTT. Translation gives CASSLMAGPTDTQYF.

This clonotype was seen more than once but under ten times. V and J are TRBV3-1 and TRBJ2-5; 8 bases fit TRBD2. The CDR3 consists of 14 residues. Trimming cost V 4 bases and J 4 bases; bases outside gene matches: 5. Germline V gene sequence: CDR1 LGHDT, CDR2 YNNKEL (reference sequence). CDR3 region: CASSLREGRETQYF. The CDR3 DNA is TGTGCCAGCAGCCTACGGGAGGGGAGAGAGACCCAGTACTTC.

V is TRBV4-2 and J is TRBJ1-3; D is undetermined. Germline V gene lookup returns CDR1 LGHNA and CDR2 YNFKEQ. This CDR3 region has 19 residues. V was trimmed by 4 bases and J by 0 bases, leaving 22 bases between them. Here the CDR3 DNA reads TGTGCCAGCAGCCTGGCCCCCGTTTTCGGTCCGAGCTCTGGAAACACCATATATTTT. This sequence encodes CASSLAPVFGPSSGNTIYF.

In its sample, this clonotype was seen a few times. This chain connects TRBV7-9 to TRBJ1-1; D remains unclear. V was trimmed by 3 bases and J by 2 bases, leaving 4 bases between them. Germline values: CDR1 SEHNR, CDR2 FQNEAQ (reference sequence). The CDR3 extends over 12 amino acids. The CDR3 here is CASSLDNTEAFF. CDR3 coding DNA: TGTGCCAGCAGCTTGGACAACACTGAAGCTTTCTTT. The entire variable domain, with the rest obtained from reference TRBV7-9 and TRBJ1-1, is as follows: DTGVSQNPRHKITKRGQNVTFRCDPISEHNRLYWYRQTLGQGPEFLTYFQNEAQLEKSRLLSDRFSAERPKGSFSTLEIQRTEQGDSAMYLCASSLDNTEAFFGQGTRLTVV.

This clonotype was counted only a few times. The chain's CDR3 is CASSLDGRRKDSPLHF. Here the CDR3 DNA reads TGCGCCAGCAGCTTGGATGGGCGAAGGAAGGATTCACCCCTCCACTTT. The V and J genes are TRBV5-1 and TRBJ1-6; the D is unclear. Germline V lookup: CDR1 SGHRS, CDR2 YFSETQ. Trimming stripped 0 bases from V and 8 bases from J, with 15 bases between. The CDR3 has 16 amino acids.

This rearrangement joins TRBV3-1 to TRBJ2-7; 9 nucleotides match TRBD1. This CDR3 contains 15 residues. V dropped 2 bases and J dropped 2; count of bases not matched to a gene: 4. Germline values: CDR1 LGHDT, CDR2 YNNKEL (reference sequence). This CDR3 is CASSQSDRGTYEQYF. CDR3 nucleotides: TGTGCCAGCAGCCAATCGGACAGGGGTACCTACGAGCAGTACTTC.

The chain recombines TRBV19 with TRBJ2-1; 7 bases map to TRBD1. From germline, CDR1 is LNHDA and CDR2 SQIVND (reference sequence). The CDR3 length is 16 residues. With 4 bases clipped from V and 5 bases from J, the junction kept 11 bases outside the gene matches. For the CDR3, the DNA is TGTGCCAGTAGTAGTTTCCGGGACAGACGGAACAATGAGCAGTTCTTC. It yields the protein CASSSFRDRRNNEQFF.

With regard to this clonotype: This may stem from a read error, because a much larger clone lies one nucleotide away. V and J are TRBV7-3 and TRBJ2-2; the match to TRBD1 covers 9 bases. The germline gives CDR1 SGHTA, CDR2 FQGTGA. The junction had 14 bases not matched to a gene; V was cut back by 7 bases and J by 5 bases. This CDR3 has 17 residues. The CDR3 sequence: CASNQLDRGKGTGELFF. The CDR3 DNA sequence: TGTGCCAGCAACCAATTGGACAGGGGAAAAGGGACCGGGGAGCTGTTTTTT. Full variable domain (rest looked up from reference TRBV7-3 and TRBJ2-2): GAGVSQTPSNKVTEKGKYVELRCDPISGHTALYWYRQSLGQGPEFLIYFQGTGAADDSGLPNDRFFAVRPEGSVSTLKIQRTERGDSAVYLCASNQLDRGKGTGELFFGEGSRLTVL.

This clonotype was detected only a few times. V gene TRBV2 combines with J gene TRBJ2-1; 12 nucleotides align to TRBD2. The CDR3 loop spans 14 amino acids. Germline V gene lookup returns CDR1 SNHLY and CDR2 FYNNEI. J gave up 7 bases and V 10 bases, and 8 bases lay outside the gene matches. CDR3 loop: CAIPGLAGGNEQFF. The DNA of the CDR3 is TGTGCCATCCCGGGACTAGCGGGTGGAAATGAGCAGTTCTTC.

This clonotype was seen at least ten times. This rearrangement joins TRBV7-2 to TRBJ1-5, with 8 nucleotides matching TRBD1. The CDR3 totals 15 residues. V was pared by 3 bases and J by 3 bases, with 4 bases of the junction left unmatched. Per germline, CDR1 SGHTA and CDR2 FQGNSA. CDR3 sequence reads: CASSFQTGDNQPQHF. CDR3 bases: TGTGCCAGCAGCTTCCAGACAGGGGACAATCAGCCCCAGCATTTT.